This T cell receptor (beta chain) was recorded in a study of shared clonotypes between healthy human individuals. Sequenced by immunoSEQ multiplex PCR; TCRdb stores in-frame clones only, minus some. The sample has approximately 2.1 million clones, 93% seen once. This clone was counted once. The sequenced sample was naive CD4+ T cells from PBMCs. The subset was: CD45RA+ positively selected. This sequence was found in a man between 18 and 35 years old in good health. Some clones in this sample may be carry-over from other donors' samples.

The CDR3 protein is CASSDAGTSYNEQFF. CDR3 nucleotides: TGTGCCAGCAGTGACGCCGGGACTAGCTACAATGAGCAGTTCTTC. This chain links TRBV6-1 with TRBJ2-1; 8 bases fit TRBD2. The CDR3 length is 15 residues. CDR1 MNHNS and CDR2 SASEGT come from the germline V gene. Trimming at V came to 3 bases and at J to 3 bases, leaving 4 bases not matched to a gene.